The rows below give T cell receptor beta chains drawn from one sample of a study of blood T cells in healthy people across ages. A single record per CDR3 protein comes from TCRdb applying MiXCR to the 5' RACE reads. The table records about 800,000 distinct CDR3 sequences, around 25% of them present only once. The sample was also linked to a second study, of T cells of mothers and their children.

Sample: blood. All receptors come from a boy younger than 18 in good health. CDR3s include the opening cysteine and the closing phenylalanine or tryptophan. D genes are given only for firm matches. Clone size is given for some rows only: seen once, a few or many times, or a class if the clone is expanded.

d_gene: TRBD2; v_gene: TRBV20-1; abundance: -; j_gene: TRBJ2-7; CDR3nt: TGCAGTGCTAGAAAGGCGGGAGATTTAATGGGGGAGCAGTACTTC; CDR3aa: CSARKAGDLMGEQYF
d_gene: -; v_gene: TRBV5-1; abundance: few; j_gene: TRBJ2-6; CDR3nt: TGCGCCAGCAGCTGGGCACCGTCTGGGGCCAACGTCCTGACTTTC; CDR3aa: CASSWAPSGANVLTF
d_gene: -; v_gene: TRBV12-3/TRBV12-4; abundance: few; j_gene: TRBJ2-2; CDR3nt: TGTGCCAGCAGTTTTGTTGCCGGGGAGCTGTTTTTT; CDR3aa: CASSFVAGELFF
d_gene: -; v_gene: TRBV2; abundance: -; j_gene: TRBJ1-2; CDR3nt: TGTGTCAGCAGTGAAGAGAGAGAGGATGGCTACACCTTC; CDR3aa: CVSSEEREDGYTF
d_gene: TRBD2; v_gene: TRBV19; abundance: few; j_gene: TRBJ2-1; CDR3nt: TGTGCCAGTAGGGCTAGCGGGAGGGTTGAGCAGTTCTTT; CDR3aa: CASRASGRVEQFF
d_gene: -; v_gene: TRBV29-1; abundance: -; j_gene: TRBJ1-2; CDR3nt: TGCAGCGTCTTAGGGGAGGCGGACTATGGCTACACCTTC; CDR3aa: CSVLGEADYGYTF
d_gene: TRBD1; v_gene: TRBV5-8; abundance: -; j_gene: TRBJ2-1; CDR3nt: TGTGCCAGCAGCGTTACCGGGACAGGTGGGGGAAGCCGTTGGGATGAGCAGTTCTTC; CDR3aa: CASSVTGTGGGSRWDEQFF
d_gene: -; v_gene: TRBV20-1; abundance: once; j_gene: TRBJ1-4; CDR3nt: TGCAGTGCTAGAAGGGGGACGGCTCCTGAAAAACTGTTTTTT; CDR3aa: CSARRGTAPEKLFF
d_gene: TRBD1; v_gene: TRBV29-1; abundance: few; j_gene: TRBJ2-4; CDR3nt: TGCAGCGTTGTCTTCGGGACAGGGTTATACTTC; CDR3aa: CSVVFGTGLYF
d_gene: -; v_gene: TRBV7-7; abundance: few; j_gene: TRBJ2-5; CDR3nt: TGTGCTAGGTTCCGGCGGGACGGAGATAAAGAGACCCAGTACTTC; CDR3aa: CARFRRDGDKETQYF
d_gene: -; v_gene: TRBV5-6; abundance: few; j_gene: TRBJ1-1; CDR3nt: TGTGCCAGCAGCTTGGTTTACGCGGAGGAAGCTTTCTTT; CDR3aa: CASSLVYAEEAFF
d_gene: TRBD1; v_gene: TRBV7-2; abundance: -; j_gene: TRBJ2-4; CDR3nt: TGTGCCAGCAGCCTACGGGGACAGGGAACCAAAAACATTCAGTACTTC; CDR3aa: CASSLRGQGTKNIQYF
d_gene: -; v_gene: TRBV27; abundance: -; j_gene: TRBJ2-5; CDR3nt: TGTGCCAGCAGTTTATCGGGGGTTAGAGAGGCCCAGTACTTC; CDR3aa: CASSLSGVREAQYF
d_gene: TRBD1; v_gene: TRBV10-3; abundance: -; j_gene: TRBJ2-7; CDR3nt: TGTGCCATCGCCCGACTCGGGACAGGGGACTACGAGCAGTACTTC; CDR3aa: CAIARLGTGDYEQYF
d_gene: -; v_gene: TRBV12-3/TRBV12-4; abundance: -; j_gene: TRBJ2-5; CDR3nt: TGTGCCAGCAGTTTCGGAACATTCCAAGAGACCCAGTACTTC; CDR3aa: CASSFGTFQETQYF
d_gene: -; v_gene: TRBV12-5; abundance: -; j_gene: TRBJ2-4; CDR3nt: TGTGCTAGTGCCATAGAAGTCTCAAACATTCAGTACTTC; CDR3aa: CASAIEVSNIQYF
d_gene: -; v_gene: TRBV12-3/TRBV12-4; abundance: many; j_gene: TRBJ1-3; CDR3nt: TGTGCCAGCAGTTTAGCGCAGGACACATCGCGGGACACCATATATTTT; CDR3aa: CASSLAQDTSRDTIYF
d_gene: -; v_gene: TRBV6-5; abundance: -; j_gene: TRBJ2-5; CDR3nt: TGTGCCAGCAGTTACGCACGGGCAGGAGAGACCCAGTACTTC; CDR3aa: CASSYARAGETQYF
d_gene: -; v_gene: TRBV18; abundance: few; j_gene: TRBJ2-3; CDR3nt: TGTGCCAGCTCACCAGCCTTCACAGATACGCAGTATTTT; CDR3aa: CASSPAFTDTQYF
d_gene: -; v_gene: TRBV30; abundance: few; j_gene: TRBJ2-5; CDR3nt: TGTGCCTGGAGTGCAGAGACCCAGTACTTC; CDR3aa: CAWSAETQYF
d_gene: -; v_gene: TRBV11-2; abundance: -; j_gene: TRBJ1-2; CDR3nt: TGTGCCAGCAGCTTAGCCCGGGGACTACCCCATGGCTACACCTTC; CDR3aa: CASSLARGLPHGYTF
d_gene: TRBD1; v_gene: TRBV20-1; abundance: few; j_gene: TRBJ2-3; CDR3nt: TGCAGTGCTGTTGGGACAGGGGGCGCAAATACGCAGTATTTT; CDR3aa: CSAVGTGGANTQYF
d_gene: -; v_gene: TRBV7-2; abundance: -; j_gene: TRBJ2-3; CDR3nt: TGTGCCAGCTGTCTCCTCGGGCAGATCGGCACAGATACGCAGTATTTT; CDR3aa: CASCLLGQIGTDTQYF
d_gene: TRBD1; v_gene: TRBV27; abundance: -; j_gene: TRBJ2-7; CDR3nt: TGTGCCAGCAGTTCAGGGGGCGCTTCCGAGCAGTACTTC; CDR3aa: CASSSGGASEQYF
d_gene: TRBD1; v_gene: TRBV20-1; abundance: few; j_gene: TRBJ1-3; CDR3nt: TGCAGTGCGCGACAGGGTCCCGGAAACACCATATATTTT; CDR3aa: CSARQGPGNTIYF
d_gene: -; v_gene: TRBV6-5; abundance: few; j_gene: TRBJ2-2; CDR3nt: TGTGCCAGCAGTCCAGGGGCGGAGACCGGGGAGCTGTTTTTT; CDR3aa: CASSPGAETGELFF
d_gene: -; v_gene: TRBV11-2; abundance: few; j_gene: TRBJ2-1; CDR3nt: TGTGCCAGCAGCCCCGTAAGGGGTAGGAATGAGCAGTTCTTC; CDR3aa: CASSPVRGRNEQFF
d_gene: TRBD1; v_gene: TRBV7-9; abundance: -; j_gene: TRBJ1-1; CDR3nt: TGTGCCAGCAGCTTTTTAGGGGGCGTAGCCACTGAAGCTTTCTTT; CDR3aa: CASSFLGGVATEAFF
d_gene: -; v_gene: TRBV7-2; abundance: -; j_gene: TRBJ1-1; CDR3nt: TGTGCCAGCAGCTCTCGACTGACCATGAACACTGAAGCTTTCTTT; CDR3aa: CASSSRLTMNTEAFF
d_gene: TRBD1; v_gene: TRBV7-9; abundance: few; j_gene: TRBJ2-6; CDR3nt: TGTGCCAGCAGCTGGCCGGGACAGGATTCTTCTGGGGCCAACGTCCTGACTTTC; CDR3aa: CASSWPGQDSSGANVLTF
d_gene: -; v_gene: TRBV20-1; abundance: -; j_gene: TRBJ1-2; CDR3nt: TGCAGTGCTAGACCCCAGACAGGCTATGGCTACACCTTC; CDR3aa: CSARPQTGYGYTF
d_gene: TRBD1; v_gene: TRBV29-1; abundance: -; j_gene: TRBJ1-2; CDR3nt: TGCAGCGCTGACGGTGGGACAGGGAGAGGCTACACCTTC; CDR3aa: CSADGGTGRGYTF
d_gene: -; v_gene: TRBV4-2; abundance: few; j_gene: TRBJ2-7; CDR3nt: TGTGCCAGCAGCCAAGAGGCTAGCATAAACTACGAGCAGTACTTC; CDR3aa: CASSQEASINYEQYF
d_gene: -; v_gene: TRBV7-2; abundance: few; j_gene: TRBJ2-1; CDR3nt: TGTGCCAGCAGCTTAGAACAGGTCGGGCAGTTCTTC; CDR3aa: CASSLEQVGQFF
d_gene: TRBD1; v_gene: TRBV12-3/TRBV12-4; abundance: -; j_gene: TRBJ1-1; CDR3nt: TGTGCCAGCAGTTTTGACAGGGGGGACACTGAAGCTTTCTTT; CDR3aa: CASSFDRGDTEAFF
d_gene: -; v_gene: TRBV5-1; abundance: -; j_gene: TRBJ2-2; CDR3nt: TGCGCCAGCAGCTTGGCTGGGCAGAACACCGGGGAGCTGTTTTTT; CDR3aa: CASSLAGQNTGELFF
d_gene: -; v_gene: TRBV5-4; abundance: -; j_gene: TRBJ2-2; CDR3nt: TGTGCCAGCAGCTTGTTAAGGGAACCGAACACCGGGGAGCTGTTTTTT; CDR3aa: CASSLLREPNTGELFF
d_gene: -; v_gene: TRBV15; abundance: -; j_gene: TRBJ1-5; CDR3nt: TGTGCCACCAAGGGTGGGCAGGGCGGTCAGCCCCAGCATTTT; CDR3aa: CATKGGQGGQPQHF
d_gene: -; v_gene: TRBV4-3; abundance: -; j_gene: TRBJ1-2; CDR3nt: TGCGCCAGCAGCCAAGACCCCTGGCAGGCGAACTATGGCTACACCTTC; CDR3aa: CASSQDPWQANYGYTF
d_gene: TRBD2; v_gene: TRBV7-8; abundance: -; j_gene: TRBJ2-4; CDR3nt: TGTGCCAGCAGCCCCAGCGGGGCGTCCAAAAACATTCAGTACTTC; CDR3aa: CASSPSGASKNIQYF
d_gene: TRBD1; v_gene: TRBV29-1; abundance: -; j_gene: TRBJ1-1; CDR3nt: TGCAGCGTTGAAGGGGCTCAGGGGGAAGCGAGGGGCACTGAAGCTTTCTTT; CDR3aa: CSVEGAQGEARGTEAFF
d_gene: -; v_gene: TRBV15; abundance: -; j_gene: TRBJ1-2; CDR3nt: TGTGCCACCAGCAGAGGTTCCTCGGGGATAAACTATGGCTACACCTTC; CDR3aa: CATSRGSSGINYGYTF
d_gene: -; v_gene: TRBV2; abundance: -; j_gene: TRBJ2-7; CDR3nt: TGTGCCAGCCGTCGGACAGCGTCCTACGAGCAGTACTTC; CDR3aa: CASRRTASYEQYF
d_gene: -; v_gene: TRBV20-1; abundance: few; j_gene: TRBJ1-1; CDR3nt: TGCAGTGCTGAGCCGCGGGAGACCTACACTGAAGCTTTCTTT; CDR3aa: CSAEPRETYTEAFF
d_gene: TRBD1; v_gene: TRBV6-2/TRBV6-3; abundance: -; j_gene: TRBJ1-5; CDR3nt: TGTGCCAGCAGTTACCCCGGGACAGGACCTAATCAGCCCCAGCATTTT; CDR3aa: CASSYPGTGPNQPQHF
d_gene: -; v_gene: TRBV6-1; abundance: few; j_gene: TRBJ1-2; CDR3nt: TGTGCCAGCAGTGAAATAAGGAGGAGTGGGGGCTACACCTTC; CDR3aa: CASSEIRRSGGYTF
d_gene: -; v_gene: TRBV19; abundance: -; j_gene: TRBJ2-2; CDR3nt: TGTGCCAGTAGTGTCGGAGGACGTACCGGGGAGCTGTTTTTT; CDR3aa: CASSVGGRTGELFF
d_gene: -; v_gene: TRBV28; abundance: -; j_gene: TRBJ2-6; CDR3nt: TGTGCCAGCAGTACCCAAAGCTCTGGGGCCAACGTCCTGACTTTC; CDR3aa: CASSTQSSGANVLTF
d_gene: -; v_gene: TRBV7-9; abundance: -; j_gene: TRBJ1-4; CDR3nt: TGTGCCAGCAGCCGGGAAAAACTGTTTTTT; CDR3aa: CASSREKLFF
d_gene: TRBD2; v_gene: TRBV6-1; abundance: few; j_gene: TRBJ2-7; CDR3nt: TGTGCCAGCGGCAAGACTAGCGGTTCCTACGAGCAGTACTTC; CDR3aa: CASGKTSGSYEQYF
d_gene: -; v_gene: TRBV29-1; abundance: -; j_gene: TRBJ2-1; CDR3nt: TGCACCCGAGAAGGAATTGAGCAGTTCTTC; CDR3aa: CTREGIEQFF
d_gene: -; v_gene: TRBV20-1; abundance: -; j_gene: TRBJ2-1; CDR3nt: TGCAGTGTACCCGAATACAATGAGCAGTTCTTC; CDR3aa: CSVPEYNEQFF
d_gene: -; v_gene: TRBV7-8; abundance: few; j_gene: TRBJ2-1; CDR3nt: TGTGCCAGCAGCATCCTTGGGAATTTGTACGGGGTTTCGGGCCTGCGGGATGAGCAGTTCTTC; CDR3aa: CASSILGNLYGVSGLRDEQFF
d_gene: TRBD2; v_gene: TRBV20-1; abundance: few; j_gene: TRBJ2-5; CDR3nt: TGCAGTGCTAGGGGACTGGGAGGGAGTGAGACCCAGTACTTC; CDR3aa: CSARGLGGSETQYF